This TCR beta chain derives from a study of early T cells in non-severe SARS-CoV-2 infection. Study-wide background: The chains were unpaired, and the sequenced material was bulk RNA from unsorted whole blood.

This clonotype has a count of ten or more. Antigen specificity is unknown. Whole-study results and caveats: Matches to VDJdb favored anti-spike CD8 responses and missed private and CD4 specificities.

Attachment of unique molecular identifiers was made to individual cDNA molecules. One entry per CDR3 protein, called by TCRdb with MiXCR from the 5' RACE reads. Among 25,000 to 35,000 distinct CDR3 sequences, over 6.5% were seen once, and the ten largest hold approximately 40%. The CDR3 totals 14 residues. Trimming removed 2 bases at V and 2 bases at J, with 9 bases between. Germline loops: CDR1 MGHRA, CDR2 YSYEKL. The sequenced sample was whole blood. This chain connects TRBV4-1 to TRBJ2-5; no firm D call. This TCR came from an adult who was a healthcare worker with PCR-confirmed SARS-CoV-2 infection or an uninfected control (not recorded which). In nucleotides, the CDR3 is TGCGCCAGCAGCCAACATCTCCAACAAGAGACCCAGTACTTC. This sequence encodes CASSQHLQQETQYF.